Shown below are 20 T cell receptor beta chains from a single sample sequenced in a study of neurological immune-mediated disorders. TCRdb used MiXCR to reprocess the 5' RACE reads, holding one entry per CDR3 protein. This sample yields 55,000 to 70,000 distinct CDR3 sequences, of which about an eighth are seen a single time; 1.8% belongs to the top ten. Material for sequencing was PBMCs. Source of these receptors: a man in his 60s in good health.

This clonotype has a count of ten or more. The chain carries TRBV7-2 and TRBJ2-3; 9 positions match TRBD2. V trimming: 5 bases; J trimming: 5 bases; junction bases outside the gene matches: 14. This CDR3 is 17 amino acids long. Germline V gene sequence: CDR1 SGHTA, CDR2 FQGNSA. CDR3 region: CASSRGRGGGAVDTQYF. Here the CDR3 DNA reads TGTGCCAGCAGCCGAGGGAGGGGCGGGGGGGCGGTAGATACGCAGTATTTT.

This clonotype has at least ten counts. V gene TRBV29-1 combines with J gene TRBJ2-2; D is undetermined. CDR3 length equals 12 residues. Germline CDR1 is SQVTM and CDR2 is ANQGSEA. V was shortened by 6 bases and J by 7 bases, with 12 bases between the two germline ends. The CDR3 spells CSVDGRSGELFF. In DNA form, the CDR3 reads TGCAGCGTGGACGGACGGAGCGGGGAGCTGTTTTTT.

The table lists this clonotype with many counts. The chain couples TRBV5-5 to TRBJ1-2, with D unclear. V was trimmed by 0 bases and J by 8 bases, leaving 20 bases between them. The CDR3 runs to 16 residues. Germline V CDR1 and CDR2: SGHKS, YYEKEE (reference sequence). The CDR3 DNA sequence: TGTGCCAGCAGCTTGGCCGAAGTTGAGGGAAGGGCGGGCTACACCTTC. Its translation: CASSLAEVEGRAGYTF.

This clonotype was seen many times. V is TRBV19 and J is TRBJ1-1; a possible D gene is TRBD1 (6 bases). Germline lookup yields CDR1 LNHDA and CDR2 SQIVND (reference sequence). The CDR3 extends over 15 amino acids. Trimming stripped 7 bases from V and 3 bases from J, with 18 bases between. The CDR3 loop reads CASNPQGMRDTEAFF. CDR3 nucleotides: TGTGCCAGTAACCCACAGGGAATGCGGGACACTGAAGCTTTCTTT.

This clonotype came up many times. The V and J genes are TRBV7-2 and TRBJ2-1; D may be TRBD2 (7 bases). Germline CDR1 is SGHTA and CDR2 is FQGNSA. The CDR3 sequence is 13 residues long. The V gene lost 5 bases and the J gene lost 5 bases, with 10 bases spanning the gap. Here the CDR3 DNA reads TGTGCCAGCAGCGGGGGGGCCCACAATGAGCAGTTCTTC. Translated: CASSGGAHNEQFF.

This clonotype was detected many times. This chain uses TRBV20-1 with TRBJ1-1, with unresolved D. The CDR3 runs to 17 residues. Trimming shortened V by 0 bases and J by 0 bases, and 17 bases separated the two germline ends. Germline V lookup: CDR1 DFQATT, CDR2 SNEGSKA (reference sequence). CDR3 nucleotides: TGCAGTGCTAGAGAGAAACCGTTGGAGGCTATGAACACTGAAGCTTTCTTT. Translation: CSAREKPLEAMNTEAFF.

This clonotype was counted many times. The V and J genes are TRBV29-1 and TRBJ2-5; D is perhaps TRBD1 or TRBD2 (5 bases each). V lost 6 bases, J lost 4 bases, and 12 bases lay in between. Germline V gives CDR1 SQVTM, CDR2 ANQGSEA. CDR3 length: 12 residues. The CDR3 protein is CSVEKGRETQYF. The CDR3 region has the DNA TGCAGCGTCGAAAAGGGGAGAGAGACCCAGTACTTC.

The sample holds a few counts of this clonotype. It may be a read error: a sequence one base away is much more abundant. This chain joins TRBV7-9 and TRBJ1-4; D gene uncertain. Trimming pared 5 bases from V and 3 bases from J, leaving 10 bases between. The CDR3 loop spans 14 amino acids. CDR1 is SEHNR and CDR2 is FQNEAQ in the germline V gene (reference sequence). The CDR3 loop reads CASSPDQANEKLFF. CDR3 nucleotide sequence: TGTGCCAGCAGCCCGGACCAGGCTAATGAAAAACTGTTTTTT.

At least ten counts were recorded for this clonotype. CDR3 amino acids: CSARVGRGGFSPSYNEQFF. The DNA for the CDR3 is TGCAGTGCTAGAGTCGGGCGGGGAGGTTTTTCACCCTCCTACAATGAGCAGTTCTTC. J is TRBJ2-1 and V is TRBV20-1, with D tentatively TRBD2 (6 bases). V was trimmed by 1 base and J by 0 bases, leaving 22 bases between them. The germline V gene has CDR1 DFQATT and CDR2 SNEGSKA (reference sequence). The CDR3 totals 19 residues.

Many counts were recorded for this clonotype. This chain connects TRBV12-3 or TRBV12-4 to TRBJ2-3; the match to TRBD1 covers 7 bases. This CDR3 has 15 amino acids. V shed 7 bases and J 0 bases; nucleotides not matched to a gene: 7. The CDR3 DNA sequence: TGTGCCAGCAACCCGGACAGGCTTAGCACAGATACGCAGTATTTT. Its translation is CASNPDRLSTDTQYF.

This clonotype was counted many times. This chain links TRBV4-3 with TRBJ2-3; D is uncertain. Trimming removed 0 bases from V and 1 base from J, with 11 bases in between. Germline V lookup: CDR1 LGHNA, CDR2 YSLEER. The CDR3 is made up of 16 amino acids. DNA of the CDR3: TGCGCCAGCAGCCAAGATCTCGTAAAAGGCACAGATACGCAGTATTTT. As protein: CASSQDLVKGTDTQYF.

This clonotype was seen at least ten times. This chain connects TRBV7-2 to TRBJ1-6, with TRBD1 matching over 7 bases. The CDR3 covers 14 residues. CDR1 is SGHTA, CDR2 FQGNSA, per germline. V trimming: 5 bases; J trimming: 17 bases; junction bases outside the gene matches: 15. CDR3 sequence: CASSANRGGQQIHF. The CDR3 DNA reads as TGTGCCAGCAGCGCAAACCGGGGGGGACAGCAGATCCACTTT.

Points on this clonotype: The conserved phenylalanine or tryptophan is not found at the CDR3 terminus, so this likely reflects a read error. The rearrangement joins TRBV28 to TRBJ2-5; 11 nucleotides line up with TRBD2. Germline V lookup: CDR1 MDHEN, CDR2 SYDVKM. The CDR3 loop spans 18 amino acids. Trimming at V came to 5 bases and at J to 4 bases, leaving 15 bases not matched to a gene. DNA of the CDR3: TGTGCCAGCAGTGGGCTAGCGGGGGGCCGTGTAACCCCAGAGACCCAGTACTTA. Translation: CASSGLAGGRVTPETQYL.

This clonotype was recorded at least ten times. The genes are TRBV20-1 and TRBJ1-5; D remains unclear. With 6 bases removed from V and 0 bases from J, the gap between germline ends came to 12 bases. This CDR3 has 14 residues. Germline V CDR1 and CDR2: DFQATT, SNEGSKA (reference sequence). CDR3 nucleotide sequence: TGCAGTGCCCCTGACCCTTATAGCAATCAGCCCCAGCATTTT. Protein: CSAPDPYSNQPQHF.

This clonotype was recorded at least ten times. The J gene is TRBJ1-2, the V gene TRBV7-2; weak D call: TRBD1 (5 bases). CDR1 is SGHTA and CDR2 is FQGNSA in the germline V gene. The CDR3 totals 16 residues. V dropped 1 base and J dropped 13 bases, with 25 bases sitting between them. Here the CDR3 reads CASSLGGRGPRKGCTF. CDR3 nucleotides: TGTGCCAGCAGCTTAGGCGGGCGGGGACCTCGTAAAGGATGCACCTTC.

This clonotype was counted ten times or more. This chain links TRBV3-1 with TRBJ1-1, with TRBD1 matching over 7 bases. The V and J ends lost 3 bases and 1 base, in that order; junction bases with no gene match: 14. CDR1 is LGHDT, CDR2 YNNKEL, per germline (reference sequence). The CDR3 is made up of 18 amino acids. The chain's CDR3 is CASSQASGGVGRNTEAFF. The CDR3 DNA is TGTGCCAGCAGCCAGGCATCAGGGGGGGTAGGACGGAACACTGAAGCTTTCTTT.

This clonotype was observed at least ten times. V gene TRBV12-3 or TRBV12-4 combines with J gene TRBJ2-7; no firm D call. The CDR3 runs 14 residues. Trimming took 7 bases from V and 2 from J, leaving 15 bases between them. CDR3 nucleotide sequence: TGTGCCAGCACAGCTCTCGGAGTGGCCTACGAGCAGTACTTC. Translating it yields CASTALGVAYEQYF.

This clonotype was seen many times. V usage is TRBV20-1 and J usage is TRBJ1-1; no clear D. V gave up 2 bases and J gave up 1 base, with 8 bases separating them. The CDR3 sequence is 13 residues long. Germline V lookup: CDR1 DFQATT, CDR2 SNEGSKA (reference sequence). In DNA, the CDR3 is TGCAGTGCTAGATTATTCGCGAACACTGAAGCTTTCTTT. Amino acid sequence: CSARLFANTEAFF.

This chain joins TRBV18 and TRBJ2-3; D might be TRBD1 or TRBD2, each matching 6 bases. Germline V gene lookup returns CDR1 KGHSH and CDR2 LQKENI. The CDR3 is made up of 16 amino acids. Trimming took 3 bases from V and 1 from J, leaving 14 bases between them. CDR3 amino acids: CASSPSVGGRTDTQYF. The CDR3 DNA reads TGTGCCAGCTCACCGAGTGTGGGGGGCCGCACAGATACGCAGTATTTT.

This clonotype appeared many times. The chain couples TRBV7-2 to TRBJ2-1; 7 bases are shared with TRBD2. CDR1 is SGHTA and CDR2 is FQGNSA in the germline V gene. V lost 3 bases, J lost 0 bases, and 14 bases stayed unmatched. This CDR3 spans 19 amino acids. CDR3 amino acids: CASSLGGVLGLSSYNEQFF. CDR3 in DNA: TGTGCCAGCAGCTTGGGGGGGGTACTTGGGCTGAGCTCCTACAATGAGCAGTTCTTC.